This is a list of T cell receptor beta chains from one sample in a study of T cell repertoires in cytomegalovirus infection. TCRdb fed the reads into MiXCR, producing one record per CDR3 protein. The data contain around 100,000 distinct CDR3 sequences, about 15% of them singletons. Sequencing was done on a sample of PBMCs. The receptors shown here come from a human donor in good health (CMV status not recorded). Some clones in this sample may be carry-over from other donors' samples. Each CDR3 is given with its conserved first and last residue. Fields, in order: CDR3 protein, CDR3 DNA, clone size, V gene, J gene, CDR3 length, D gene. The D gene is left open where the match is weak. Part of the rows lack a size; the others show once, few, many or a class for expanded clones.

CDR3: CASSFTGAPHTEAFF
DNA: TGTGCCAGCAGCTTTACAGGAGCGCCCCACACTGAAGCTTTCTTT
size: many
V: TRBV7-2
J: TRBJ1-1
length: 15
D: .

CDR3: CASSRQGGGDGHTF
DNA: TGTGCCAGCAGTCGTCAGGGTGGAGGAGACGGCCACACCTTC
size: .
V: TRBV6-5
J: TRBJ1-2
length: 14
D: .

CDR3: CASSQIGGDTGELFF
DNA: TGTGCCAGCAGTCAAATAGGGGGAGACACCGGGGAGCTGTTTTTT
size: many
V: TRBV2
J: TRBJ2-2
length: 15
D: .

CDR3: CASSSRGGPASGYTF
DNA: TGTGCCAGCAGCTCCCGGGGAGGGCCAGCCTCGGGCTACACCTTC
size: medium-sized
V: TRBV7-8
J: TRBJ1-2
length: 15
D: .

CDR3: CASSPGTVPTEAFF
DNA: TGTGCCAGCAGCCCCGGGACAGTTCCCACTGAAGCTTTCTTT
size: many
V: TRBV7-2
J: TRBJ1-1
length: 14
D: TRBD1

CDR3: CASSSLTGGYTIYF
DNA: TGTGCCAGCAGCTCTTTGACAGGGGGCTATACCATATATTTT
size: few
V: TRBV7-8
J: TRBJ1-3
length: 14
D: TRBD1

CDR3: CSARGLTAWERSPLHF
DNA: TGCAGTGCTAGAGGTTTGACAGCCTGGGAACGATCACCCCTCCACTTT
size: many
V: TRBV20-1
J: TRBJ1-6
length: 16
D: .

CDR3: CASVSRATDTQYF
DNA: TGTGCCAGCGTTTCCAGAGCCACAGATACGCAGTATTTT
size: .
V: TRBV6-2/TRBV6-3
J: TRBJ2-3
length: 13
D: .

CDR3: CSVESPGRQAAFF
DNA: TGCAGCGTCGAATCCCCCGGGAGACAGGCGGCTTTCTTT
size: few
V: TRBV29-1
J: TRBJ1-1
length: 13
D: .

CDR3: CASSTLAGGSETQYF
DNA: TGTGCCAGCAGTACACTAGCGGGGGGTTCGGAGACCCAGTACTTC
size: many
V: TRBV6-6
J: TRBJ2-5
length: 15
D: TRBD2

CDR3: CATSRDGNTIYF
DNA: TGTGCCACCAGCAGAGATGGAAACACCATATATTTT
size: .
V: TRBV15
J: TRBJ1-3
length: 12
D: .

CDR3: CSAKKNTEAFF
DNA: TGCAGTGCTAAAAAGAACACTGAAGCTTTCTTT
size: many
V: TRBV20-1
J: TRBJ1-1
length: 11
D: .

CDR3: CSVEGETGFTDTQYF
DNA: TGCAGCGTTGAAGGAGAGACAGGATTCACAGATACGCAGTATTTT
size: .
V: TRBV29-1
J: TRBJ2-3
length: 15
D: .

CDR3: CASSVRMTGNTEAFF
DNA: TGTGCCAGCAGTGTCCGGATGACAGGGAACACTGAAGCTTTCTTT
size: many
V: TRBV28
J: TRBJ1-1
length: 15
D: .

CDR3: CSGTGLAGPTDTQYF
DNA: TGCAGCGGCACTGGACTAGCGGGACCCACAGATACGCAGTATTTT
size: few
V: TRBV29-1
J: TRBJ2-3
length: 15
D: TRBD2

CDR3: CASSLLRMNTEAFF
DNA: TGTGCCAGCAGCTTATTGCGGATGAACACTGAAGCTTTCTTT
size: many
V: TRBV7-2
J: TRBJ1-1
length: 14
D: .

CDR3: CASSLNCTFAHF
DNA: TGTGCCAGCAGCTTAAATTGTACTTTCGCGCACTTC
size: many
V: TRBV7-4
J: TRBJ2-7
length: 12
D: .

CDR3: CASSLVGQAPGDTQYF
DNA: TGTGCCAGCAGCTTAGTCGGACAGGCGCCTGGAGATACGCAGTATTTT
size: many
V: TRBV7-2
J: TRBJ2-3
length: 16
D: TRBD1

CDR3: CASSRGGATEAFF
DNA: TGTGCCAGCAGCCGGGGGGGGGCGACTGAAGCTTTCTTT
size: .
V: TRBV7-3
J: TRBJ1-1
length: 13
D: .

CDR3: CAISRGGDTDTQYF
DNA: TGTGCCATCAGCCGCGGGGGGGACACAGATACGCAGTATTTT
size: few
V: TRBV10-3
J: TRBJ2-3
length: 14
D: TRBD2

CDR3: CSVEPDGSYEQYF
DNA: TGCAGCGTTGAACCGGACGGATCCTACGAGCAGTACTTC
size: .
V: TRBV29-1
J: TRBJ2-7
length: 13
D: .

CDR3: CASSLGPGGNYEQYF
DNA: TGTGCCAGCAGCTTAGGACCAGGGGGCAACTACGAGCAGTACTTC
size: many
V: TRBV7-2
J: TRBJ2-7
length: 15
D: TRBD1

CDR3: CASSWGRGEYEQYF
DNA: TGTGCCAGCAGCTGGGGGAGGGGGGAATACGAGCAGTACTTC
size: many
V: TRBV7-2
J: TRBJ2-7
length: 14
D: .

CDR3: CASTKPGQGPSGANVLTF
DNA: TGTGCCAGTACCAAACCGGGACAGGGGCCCTCTGGGGCCAACGTCCTGACTTTC
size: many
V: TRBV19
J: TRBJ2-6
length: 18
D: TRBD1

CDR3: CASSFGAGRTNYGYTF
DNA: TGTGCCAGCAGTTTCGGAGCGGGACGGACGAACTATGGCTACACCTTC
size: many
V: TRBV6-2/TRBV6-3
J: TRBJ1-2
length: 16
D: .

CDR3: CASSWTDSGNTIYF
DNA: TGTGCCAGCAGTTGGACAGACTCTGGAAACACCATATATTTT
size: .
V: TRBV12-3/TRBV12-4
J: TRBJ1-3
length: 14
D: .

CDR3: CASSPSITGELFF
DNA: TGTGCCAGCAGCCCCAGCATCACCGGGGAGCTGTTTTTT
size: few
V: TRBV7-2
J: TRBJ2-2
length: 13
D: .

CDR3: CASSSGGAGGYTF
DNA: TGTGCCAGCAGCTCAGGGGGCGCGGGTGGCTACACCTTC
size: many
V: TRBV11-2
J: TRBJ1-2
length: 13
D: TRBD1

CDR3: CASSSKETQYF
DNA: TGTGCCAGCAGCTCTAAGGAGACCCAGTACTTC
size: many
V: TRBV7-2
J: TRBJ2-5
length: 11
D: .

CDR3: CASSTAGGTGELFF
DNA: TGTGCCAGCAGCACCGCGGGGGGCACCGGGGAGCTGTTTTTT
size: few
V: TRBV11-2
J: TRBJ2-2
length: 14
D: TRBD2

CDR3: CASSWASGGTDTQYF
DNA: TGTGCCAGCAGCTGGGCTAGCGGGGGTACAGATACGCAGTATTTT
size: many
V: TRBV7-2
J: TRBJ2-3
length: 15
D: TRBD2

CDR3: CASSPLPIDTQYF
DNA: TGTGCCAGCAGTCCCCTTCCTATCGATACGCAGTATTTT
size: .
V: TRBV28
J: TRBJ2-3
length: 13
D: .

CDR3: CASGLAANQPQHF
DNA: TGTGCTAGTGGTTTGGCCGCTAATCAGCCCCAGCATTTT
size: few
V: TRBV12-5
J: TRBJ1-5
length: 13
D: .

CDR3: CASSPPRTGPNEQFF
DNA: TGCGCCAGCAGCCCCCCGAGGACAGGCCCGAATGAGCAGTTCTTC
size: .
V: TRBV5-1
J: TRBJ2-1
length: 15
D: TRBD1

CDR3: CASSEGLRSETQYF
DNA: TGTGCCAGCAGCGAAGGGCTTAGATCGGAGACCCAGTACTTC
size: few
V: TRBV7-8
J: TRBJ2-5
length: 14
D: .

CDR3: CASSNLGHDGYTF
DNA: TGCGCCAGCAGCAATCTCGGGCACGATGGCTACACCTTC
size: .
V: TRBV5-1
J: TRBJ1-2
length: 13
D: .

CDR3: CATSRALGLKNIQYF
DNA: TGTGCCACCAGCAGGGCGTTAGGCCTGAAAAACATTCAGTACTTC
size: .
V: TRBV15
J: TRBJ2-4
length: 15
D: .

CDR3: CASSENRFGETQYF
DNA: TGTGCCAGCAGTGAAAACCGCTTCGGGGAGACCCAGTACTTC
size: few
V: TRBV6-1
J: TRBJ2-5
length: 14
D: .

CDR3: CASSLSGQPGTQYF
DNA: TGTGCCAGCAGTTTATCCGGACAGCCGGGGACCCAGTACTTC
size: .
V: TRBV12-3/TRBV12-4
J: TRBJ2-5
length: 14
D: .